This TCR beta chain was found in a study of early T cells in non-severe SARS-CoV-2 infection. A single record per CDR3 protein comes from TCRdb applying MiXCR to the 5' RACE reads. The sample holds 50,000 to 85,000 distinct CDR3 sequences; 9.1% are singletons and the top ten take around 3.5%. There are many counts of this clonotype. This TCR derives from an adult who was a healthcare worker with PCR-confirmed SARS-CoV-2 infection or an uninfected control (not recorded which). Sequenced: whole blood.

The CDR3 sequence is CSARDLAPSYEQYF. The CDR3 DNA reads as TGCAGTGCTAGAGACCTAGCGCCTTCCTACGAGCAGTACTTC. The chain carries TRBV20-1 and TRBJ2-7, with D tentatively TRBD2 (6 bases). Germline V gene lookup returns CDR1 DFQATT and CDR2 SNEGSKA (reference sequence). The CDR3 sequence is 14 residues long. Trimming removed 0 bases at V and 1 base at J, with 10 bases between.